A single sample is the source of the 16 T cell receptor beta chains below, sequenced in a study of shared clonotypes between healthy human individuals. TCRdb's table, derived via immunoSEQ multiplex PCR, lists solely in-frame clones and lacks some. The table includes roughly 500,000 clones, approximately 95% detected once. Sequenced sample: naive CD4+ T cells sorted from blood. As to subset: CD45RA+ positively selected. These TCRs come from a young woman in good health.

This sequence joins TRBV20-1 and TRBJ2-1; D not certain. The CDR3 totals 10 residues. The germline V gene has CDR1 DFQATT and CDR2 SNEGSKA (reference sequence). V was clipped by 1 base and J by 8 bases, with 3 bases between them. The CDR3 loop reads CSARAYEQFF. The CDR3 bases are TGCAGTGCTAGAGCTTATGAGCAGTTCTTC.

The rearrangement links TRBV7-7 to TRBJ2-2, with 10 bases identical to TRBD1. Germline lookup yields CDR1 SSHAT and CDR2 FNYEAQ (reference sequence). V trimming: 5 bases; J trimming: 5 bases; junction bases outside the gene matches: 8. The CDR3 covers 16 residues. The CDR3 region has the DNA TGTGCCAGCAGCCGAAAGCCGGGACAGGGGACCGGGGAGCTGTTTTTT. Protein sequence: CASSRKPGQGTGELFF.

The chain carries TRBV4-1 and TRBJ2-3, with D tentatively TRBD1 or TRBD2 (5 bases each). Germline V gene data show CDR1 as MGHRA and CDR2 as YSYEKL. This CDR3 comprises 18 residues. V lost 2 bases, J lost 1 base, and 19 bases lay in between. The CDR3 DNA reads as TGCGCCAGCAGCCAAACGGGGCTGGTAGCACCTGGCACAGATACGCAGTATTTT. This sequence encodes CASSQTGLVAPGTDTQYF.

V is TRBV7-2 and J is TRBJ2-1, with no clear D. Germline CDR1 is SGHTA and CDR2 is FQGNSA. V was clipped by 1 base and J by 0 bases, with 7 bases between them. This CDR3 contains 15 residues. CDR3 residues: CASSLEDGSYNEQFF. In DNA form, the CDR3 reads TGTGCCAGCAGCTTAGAGGATGGCTCCTACAATGAGCAGTTCTTC.

V gene TRBV19 combines with J gene TRBJ2-7; 8 nucleotides agree with TRBD2. Germline loops: CDR1 LNHDA, CDR2 SQIVND (reference sequence). CDR3 size: 14 residues. The V and J ends lost 9 bases and 2 bases, in that order; junction bases with no gene match: 9. The CDR3 DNA sequence: TGTGCCAGCGGCTGGACTAGCAGCCCCTACGAGCAGTACTTC. It encodes CASGWTSSPYEQYF.

The gene calls are TRBV28 and TRBJ2-7; a weak D match, TRBD1 (6 bases). Trimming stripped 8 bases from V and 6 bases from J, with 14 bases between. The germline gives CDR1 MDHEN, CDR2 SYDVKM. This CDR3 has 12 residues. CDR3 in DNA: TGTGCCAGCGCCCCAGGGGTGGGCGAGCAGTACTTC. Its translation: CASAPGVGEQYF.

DNA of the CDR3: TGTGCCAGCTCACCGGGCAGGAACACTGAAGCTTTCTTT. It encodes CASSPGRNTEAFF. The gene calls are TRBV18 and TRBJ1-1; D is unclear. The V gene's germline CDR1 is KGHSH and CDR2 LQKENI. Trimming took off 3 bases at V and 1 base at J, with 6 bases between the two ends. This CDR3 is 13 amino acids long.

The V gene is TRBV11-2, the J gene TRBJ1-2, with D possibly TRBD1 on 6 matching bases. Germline CDR1 is SGHAT and CDR2 is FQNNGV. V gave up 1 base and J gave up 6 bases, with 12 bases separating them. CDR3 length: 14 amino acids. The CDR3 protein is CASSLAQGGHGYTF. For the CDR3, the DNA is TGTGCCAGCAGCTTAGCACAGGGAGGACATGGCTACACCTTC.

This sequence joins TRBV11-1 and TRBJ2-7; weak D call: TRBD1 (6 bases). This CDR3 is built from 13 residues. From germline, CDR1 is SGHAT and CDR2 FQDESV (reference sequence). Trimming took 0 bases from V and 4 from J, leaving 7 bases between them. The CDR3 here is CASSLAQGYEQYF. The CDR3, as DNA: TGTGCCAGCAGCTTAGCGCAGGGGTACGAGCAGTACTTC.

The rearrangement joins TRBV27 to TRBJ2-7; a weak D match, TRBD1 (6 bases). With 5 bases removed from V and 2 bases from J, the gap between germline ends came to 16 bases. CDR3 length equals 15 residues. Germline-derived CDR1 and CDR2 are MNHEY and SMNVEV (reference sequence). CDR3 in amino acids: CASSPEGQGTYEQYF. As DNA, the CDR3 is TGTGCCAGCAGTCCCGAGGGGCAGGGGACCTACGAGCAGTACTTC.

The chain joins TRBV6-1 to TRBJ2-1; the match to TRBD2 covers 7 bases. The V and J ends lost 8 bases and 9 bases, in that order; junction bases with no gene match: 10. The V gene's germline CDR1 is MNHNS and CDR2 SASEGT. This CDR3 spans 13 amino acids. CDR3 DNA sequence: TGTGCCAGCGAAGGAGGCGGGAGCGTTGAGCAGTTCTTC. Amino acids: CASEGGGSVEQFF.

V and J are TRBV6-5 and TRBJ2-7; D may be TRBD2 (6 bases). The V gene lost 3 bases and the J gene lost 2 bases, with 14 bases spanning the gap. Germline CDR1 and CDR2: MNHEY and SVGAGI. The CDR3 contains 15 residues. The DNA for the CDR3 is TGTGCCAGCAGTTATACCCGCGGGACCGCCTACGAGCAGTACTTC. Translating it yields CASSYTRGTAYEQYF.

This clone came up once. The V gene is TRBV7-8, the J gene TRBJ2-1, with D perhaps matching TRBD2 (5 bases). CDR3 length equals 17 residues. Trimming pared 1 base from V and 3 bases from J, leaving 16 bases between. Germline CDR1 reads SGHVS; CDR2 reads FQNEAQ. The CDR3: CASSLGARDRDYNEQFF. DNA of the CDR3: TGTGCCAGCAGCTTAGGAGCCCGGGATCGGGACTACAATGAGCAGTTCTTC. The full variable domain, with the rest looked up from reference TRBV7-8 and TRBJ2-1, is GAGVSQSPRYKVAKRGQDVALRCDPISGHVSLFWYQQALGQGPEFLTYFQNEAQLDKSGLPSDRFFAERPEGSVSTLKIQRTQQEDSAVYLCASSLGARDRDYNEQFFGPGTRLTVL.

The chain combines TRBV5-4 with TRBJ2-5; TRBD2 matches 9 bases. Germline V gives CDR1 SGHNT, CDR2 YYREEE (reference sequence). Trimming removed 4 bases from V and 5 bases from J; junction bases left unmatched: 9. The CDR3 consists of 15 residues. Here the CDR3 reads CASSVRVAGVETQYF. In DNA form, the CDR3 reads TGTGCCAGCAGCGTCAGGGTAGCGGGAGTTGAGACCCAGTACTTC.

The chain has TRBV19 and TRBJ2-7; the D gene is possibly TRBD1 (5 bases). The CDR3 length is 14 residues. Trimming left V 6 bases short and J 0 bases short, with 12 bases between. The germline CDR1 and CDR2 sequences are LNHDA and SQIVND (reference sequence). The CDR3 protein is CASSNRRLSYEQYF. The CDR3 nucleotides are TGTGCCAGTAGCAACAGGCGGCTCTCCTACGAGCAGTACTTC.

The chain is built from TRBV28 and TRBJ2-7; D perhaps matches TRBD2 (6 bases). CDR1 is MDHEN, CDR2 SYDVKM, per germline. The V end was cut by 6 bases, the J end by 0 bases, with 15 bases between. The CDR3 runs 15 residues. Here the CDR3 reads CASRGLAGSSYEQYF. CDR3 nucleotides: TGTGCCAGCAGGGGCTTGGCCGGGAGCTCCTACGAGCAGTACTTC.